This T cell receptor beta chain is drawn from a study of control samples from healthy donors and cancer patients. CDR1 KGHDR and CDR2 SFDVKD come from the germline V gene. This CDR3 has 13 amino acids. V was cut by 9 bases and J by 4 bases, with 11 bases left in between. Here immunoSEQ multiplex PCR was the method, and the copy in TCRdb shows in-frame clones only, minus some. The sample gives 350,000 to 450,000 clones, roughly 90% of which show up once; roughly 6.4% is in the top ten. This receptor was obtained from a man aged 35 to 55 with head and neck cancer. The sample taken for sequencing was PBMCs. The chain couples TRBV24-1 to TRBJ2-2; a possible D gene is TRBD2 (7 bases). CDR3 nucleotide sequence: TGTGCCACCGGGGGGGCCGCCACCGGGGAGCTGTTTTTT. Encoded protein: CATGGAATGELFF.